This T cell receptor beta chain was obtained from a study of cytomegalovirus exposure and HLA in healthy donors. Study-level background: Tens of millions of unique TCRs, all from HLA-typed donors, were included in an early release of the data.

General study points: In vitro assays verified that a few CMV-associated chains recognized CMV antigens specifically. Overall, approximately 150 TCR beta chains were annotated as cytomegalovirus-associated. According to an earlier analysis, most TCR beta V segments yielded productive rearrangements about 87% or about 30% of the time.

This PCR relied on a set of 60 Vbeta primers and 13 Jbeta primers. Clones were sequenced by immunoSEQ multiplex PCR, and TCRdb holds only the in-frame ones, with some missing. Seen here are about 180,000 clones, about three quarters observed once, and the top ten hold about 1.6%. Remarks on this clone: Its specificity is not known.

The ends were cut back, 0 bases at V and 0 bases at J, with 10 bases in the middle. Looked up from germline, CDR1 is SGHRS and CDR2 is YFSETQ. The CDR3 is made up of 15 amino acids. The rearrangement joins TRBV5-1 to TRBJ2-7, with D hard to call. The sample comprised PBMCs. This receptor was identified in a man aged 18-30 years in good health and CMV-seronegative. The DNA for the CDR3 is TGCGCCAGCAGCTTGGGATCTGCGAACTCCTACGAGCAGTACTTC. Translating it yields CASSLGSANSYEQYF. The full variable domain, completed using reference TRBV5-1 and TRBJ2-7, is KAGVTQTPRYLIKTRGQQVTLSCSPISGHRSVSWYQQTPGQGLQFLFEYFSETQRNKGNFPGRFSGRQFSNSRSEMNVSTLELGDSALYLCASSLGSANSYEQYFGPGTRLTVT.